These 24 T cell receptor beta chains were all obtained from the same sample, sequenced in a study of cytotoxic CD8 clonotypes in ibrutinib-treated CLL. Using immunoSEQ multiplex PCR, the repertoire was profiled, and TCRdb retains in-frame clones only, with some absent. The sample carries about 140,000 clones, 60% to 85% recorded once. The sequenced sample was PBMCs, obtained after 12 months of ibrutinib treatment. All receptors come from a human donor with chronic lymphocytic leukemia.

The chain employs TRBV5-1 and TRBJ2-3; 8 positions agree with TRBD2. The CDR3 runs to 14 residues. In germline, CDR1 is SGHRS, CDR2 YFSETQ. Trimming cost V 7 bases and J 5 bases; bases outside gene matches: 9. CDR3 protein: CASGTGGPEDTQYF. DNA of the CDR3: TGCGCCAGCGGAACGGGGGGGCCTGAAGATACGCAGTATTTT.

The chain employs TRBV5-4 and TRBJ2-5; D is unresolved. The CDR3 extends over 15 amino acids. V gave up 0 bases and J gave up 5 bases, with 14 bases separating them. Germline V lookup: CDR1 SGHNT, CDR2 YYREEE (reference sequence). The CDR3 DNA reads TGTGCCAGCAGCTTGGCTTCCAGGCGTGGGGAGACCCAGTACTTC. Translating it yields CASSLASRRGETQYF.

As DNA, the CDR3 is TGTGCCAGCAGTGCTGGAGCGGGAGGCTACAATGAGCAGTTCTTC. It yields the protein CASSAGAGGYNEQFF. The rearrangement uses TRBV9 and TRBJ2-1; 9 bases fit TRBD2. The germline V gene encodes CDR1 SGDLS and CDR2 YYNGEE. The CDR3 covers 15 residues. The ends lost 5 bases at V and 3 bases at J; junction bases unmatched: 6. Using reference TRBV9 and TRBJ2-1 for the parts outside the CDR3, the full variable domain is DSGVTQTPKHLITATGQRVTLRCSPRSGDLSVYWYQQSLDQGLQFLIQYYNGEERAKGNILERFSAQQFPDLHSELNLSSLELGDSALYFCASSAGAGGYNEQFFGPGTRLTVL.

The chain combines TRBV6-1 with TRBJ2-5, with D maybe TRBD1 (7 bases). V was cut by 5 bases and J by 2 bases, with 21 bases left in between. CDR3 size: 17 residues. Germline CDR1 reads MNHNS; CDR2 reads SASEGT. The CDR3 DNA is TGTGCCAGCAGTAAAGGGGGCGGGACAGTACGACAAGAGACCCAGTACTTC. Its translation is CASSKGGGTVRQETQYF.

The chain recombines TRBV19 with TRBJ2-1; tentatively, D is TRBD1 or TRBD2 (6 bases each). V was cut by 7 bases and J by 3 bases, with 13 bases left in between. The CDR3 spans 14 residues. Germline loops: CDR1 LNHDA, CDR2 SQIVND (reference sequence). CDR3 nucleotides: TGTGCCAGTAAAGGAGGGGGTCTCTACAATGAGCAGTTCTTC. Translating gives CASKGGGLYNEQFF.

This clone was seen a few times. V and J are TRBV18 and TRBJ2-7, with D possibly being TRBD1 (5 bases). Deletions cut 3 bases from V and 7 bases from J, with 13 bases between. Germline-derived CDR1 and CDR2 are KGHSH and LQKENI. The CDR3 runs to 13 residues. CDR3 in DNA: TGTGCCAGCTCACCGGACATCGCCGGAGAGCAGTACTTC. Protein sequence: CASSPDIAGEQYF.

The chain carries TRBV28 and TRBJ2-5; 14 bases line up with TRBD2. Germline V gene lookup returns CDR1 MDHEN and CDR2 SYDVKM. V trimming: 6 bases; J trimming: 6 bases; junction bases outside the gene matches: 12. CDR3 length: 17 amino acids. The CDR3 DNA sequence: TGTGCCAGCAGCTCCGGACTAGCGGGGGGCCCTGCCCAGACCCAGTACTTC. Its protein is CASSSGLAGGPAQTQYF.

The chain joins TRBV20-1 to TRBJ1-1; the D is unclear. Germline V gives CDR1 DFQATT, CDR2 SNEGSKA (reference sequence). The CDR3 extends over 11 amino acids. Trimming removed 5 bases at V and 3 bases at J, with 7 bases between. The chain's CDR3 is CSAPDYTEAFF. The DNA of the CDR3 is TGCAGTGCTCCAGATTACACTGAAGCTTTCTTT.

This chain uses TRBV18 with TRBJ2-3; D might be TRBD1 (5 bases). The CDR3 loop spans 17 amino acids. The V end was cut by 2 bases, the J end by 3 bases, with 18 bases between. CDR1 and CDR2 from the germline V gene are KGHSH and LQKENI. CDR3 amino acids: CASSPRQSRVGTDTQYF. CDR3 sequence (DNA): TGTGCCAGCTCACCAAGACAATCCAGGGTTGGAACAGATACGCAGTATTTT.

V and J are TRBV5-1 and TRBJ1-1; D ambiguous. The CDR3 runs to 13 residues. Between the trimmed V and J ends, which lost 3 bases and 3 bases, there was a span of 9 bases. CDR1 and CDR2 (germline): SGHRS, YFSETQ. DNA of the CDR3: TGCGCCAGCAGCTCTATGGGCCACACTGAAGCTTTCTTT. It codes for CASSSMGHTEAFF.

The chain carries TRBV2 and TRBJ2-7; TRBD1 is a possible D gene (5 bases). With 8 bases removed from V and 2 bases from J, the gap between germline ends came to 19 bases. CDR3 length equals 15 residues. CDR1 and CDR2 from the germline V gene are SNHLY and FYNNEI. This CDR3 reads CASSISLDRTYEQYF. CDR3 nucleotides: TGTGCCAGCTCGATATCCCTCGACAGAACCTACGAGCAGTACTTC.

The chain employs TRBV25-1 and TRBJ2-5; the D is unclear. The germline V gene encodes CDR1 MGHDK and CDR2 SYGVNS. This CDR3 is built from 14 residues. Trimming cost V 2 bases and J 3 bases, with 10 bases left between them. CDR3 sequence: CASSENGSKETQYF. The CDR3 DNA follows: TGTGCCAGCAGTGAAAACGGATCTAAAGAGACCCAGTACTTC.

V and J are TRBV7-9 and TRBJ2-1; TRBD1 is a possible D gene (6 bases). This CDR3 is built from 14 residues. Trimming took off 1 base at V and 8 bases at J, with 12 bases between the two ends. The germline V gene encodes CDR1 SEHNR and CDR2 FQNEAQ (reference sequence). CDR3 sequence reads: CASSLEVPGDEQFF. In DNA, the CDR3 is TGTGCCAGCAGCTTAGAAGTCCCAGGGGATGAGCAGTTCTTC. The variable domain in full, completed from reference TRBV7-9 and TRBJ2-1, reads DTGVSQNPRHKITKRGQNVTFRCDPISEHNRLYWYRQTLGQGPEFLTYFQNEAQLEKSRLLSDRFSAERPKGSFSTLEIQRTEQGDSAMYLCASSLEVPGDEQFFGPGTRLTVL.

The chain has TRBV5-3 and TRBJ1-4, with 10 positions matching TRBD1. TRBV5-3 is given ORF status, its function remaining uncertain. V dropped 4 bases and J dropped 4; count of bases not matched to a gene: 16. CDR3 length: 19 residues. CDR3 nucleotides: TGTGCCAGAAGCCCGACGACAGGGGGCGCGCCTTCAGATAATGAAAAACTGTTTTTT. This codes for CARSPTTGGAPSDNEKLFF.

This clone was recorded a few times. The chain recombines TRBV9 with TRBJ1-2; possibly TRBD1 for D (5 bases). Trimming left V 0 bases short and J 4 bases short, with 13 bases between. Germline assignment: CDR1 SGDLS and CDR2 YYNGEE. CDR3 size: 15 residues. Here the CDR3 DNA reads TGTGCCAGCAGCGTAGCCGTGGGGGACGGCTATGGCTACACCTTC. It translates to CASSVAVGDGYGYTF.

The J gene is TRBJ2-5, the V gene TRBV27; a weak D match, TRBD2 (6 bases). Trimming took 2 bases from V and 5 from J, leaving 18 bases between them. The length of the CDR3 is 16 residues. CDR1 is MNHEY, CDR2 SMNVEV, per germline (reference sequence). CDR3 sequence reads: CASSLAGSGFRETQYF. In DNA, the CDR3 is TGTGCCAGCAGTTTAGCCGGGAGCGGGTTTCGGGAGACCCAGTACTTC.

In DNA, the CDR3 is TGTGCCTGGAGTGTAACCAGTAGGGGACAGTTCTTC. This sequence encodes CAWSVTSRGQFF. The rearrangement joins TRBV30 to TRBJ2-1; TRBD1 might be the D (5 bases). This CDR3 has 12 amino acids. Germline loops: CDR1 GTSNPN, CDR2 SVGIG (reference sequence). Trimming pared 0 bases from V and 13 bases from J, leaving 13 bases between.

V is TRBV4-1 and J is TRBJ2-5; 7 bases line up with TRBD2. Trimming cost V 2 bases and J 3 bases; bases outside gene matches: 12. CDR3 length: 17 amino acids. Per the germline V gene, CDR1 is MGHRA and CDR2 is YSYEKL. Here the CDR3 reads CASSQSYVAGGEETQYF. CDR3 nucleotide sequence: TGCGCCAGCAGCCAATCGTACGTGGCTGGGGGGGAAGAGACCCAGTACTTC.

V gene TRBV6-5 combines with J gene TRBJ2-5; 8 bases match TRBD1. The CDR3 totals 14 residues. Germline CDR1 and CDR2: MNHEY and SVGAGI. The ends lost 7 bases at V and 3 bases at J; junction bases unmatched: 7. The CDR3 coding sequence is TGTGCCAGCACCCCAACGACAGGGGAAGAGACCCAGTACTTC. Protein: CASTPTTGEETQYF.

The V call is TRBV6-5, the J call TRBJ1-2, with D possibly being TRBD1 (6 bases). Germline V gene data show CDR1 as MNHEY and CDR2 as SVGAGI. The germline V and J ends were trimmed by 6 bases and 3 bases, with 11 bases remaining between them. The length of the CDR3 is 13 residues. The CDR3 reads CASRKGQYYGYTF. The CDR3 DNA follows: TGTGCCAGCAGGAAAGGACAGTACTATGGCTACACCTTC.

This clone was picked up a small number of times. This chain's CDR3 is CACKLSGNTIYF. The CDR3 DNA follows: TGTGCCTGTAAACTCTCTGGAAACACCATATATTTT. The chain recombines TRBV30 with TRBJ1-3, with no clear D. Trimming shortened V by 6 bases and J by 0 bases, and 6 bases separated the two germline ends. The CDR3 is 12 amino acids. Germline lookup yields CDR1 GTSNPN and CDR2 SVGIG (reference sequence).

The chain links TRBV7-3 to TRBJ2-7, with a tentative D call TRBD2 (5 bases). CDR1 SGHTA and CDR2 FQGTGA come from the germline V gene. V lost 5 bases to trimming and J lost 3 bases, with 11 bases between them. This CDR3 comprises 13 residues. The CDR3 sequence: CASSRGRDYEQYF. For the CDR3, the DNA is TGTGCCAGCAGCCGAGGACGGGACTACGAGCAGTACTTC.

The CDR3 DNA sequence: TGTGCCAGCAGTTACGGACAGGGGACAGATACGCAGTATTTT. Protein sequence: CASSYGQGTDTQYF. The rearrangement joins TRBV6-6 to TRBJ2-3, with 9 bases lining up with TRBD1. V lost 2 bases and J lost 3; bases outside the gene matches: 0. The CDR3 contains 14 residues. Germline loops: CDR1 MNHNY, CDR2 SVGAGI (reference sequence).

As concerns this clone: Since a much larger clone is just one base distant, this may be a read error. Different DNA sequences within this sample yield the same CDR3. The chain uses TRBV18 and TRBJ1-2; D may be TRBD1 (5 bases). Germline V gene data show CDR1 as KGHSH and CDR2 as LQKENI. Trimming took 0 bases from V and 4 from J, leaving 9 bases between them. The CDR3 is 14 amino acids. The CDR3 is CASSPPTESYGYTF. The CDR3 DNA reads as TGTGCCAGCTCACCACCGACAGAAAGCTATGGCTACACCTTC.